The 30 T cell receptor beta chains listed next were all sequenced from one sample in a study of shared clonotypes between healthy human individuals. CD45RO negativity and positive selection for CCR7 defined naive CD8 cells, a population that excluded terminally differentiated effector memory CD45RA+ cells. Assay used: immunoSEQ multiplex PCR; TCRdb lists only in-frame clones, some missing. This table has 1.5 million to 2.5 million clones, approximately 94% appearing once. Specimen: naive CD8+ T cells sorted from blood. These receptors were taken from a man aged 18 to 30 in good health.

V is TRBV9 and J is TRBJ1-2; 8 nucleotides match TRBD1. CDR3 length equals 16 residues. In germline, CDR1 is SGDLS, CDR2 YYNGEE. V shed 3 bases and J 1 base; nucleotides not matched to a gene: 8. In DNA form, the CDR3 reads TGTGCCAGCAGCGAGGGGACAGGCGGATTTAACTATGGCTACACCTTC. Its protein is CASSEGTGGFNYGYTF.

The V call is TRBV5-8, the J call TRBJ1-1, with 8 positions matching TRBD1. This CDR3 has 14 residues. CDR1 is SGHTS and CDR2 is YDEGEE in the germline V gene. After removal of 5 bases from V and 2 bases from J, the junction contained 5 bases not matched to a gene. This CDR3 is CASSLQGVNTEAFF. The CDR3 DNA follows: TGTGCCAGCAGTTTACAGGGGGTTAACACTGAAGCTTTCTTT. The full variable domain, completed using reference TRBV5-8 and TRBJ1-1, is EAGVTQSPTHLIKTRGQQATLRCSPISGHTSVYWYQQALGLGLQFLLWYDEGEERNRGNFPPRFSGRQFPNYSSELNVNALELEDSALYLCASSLQGVNTEAFFGQGTRLTVV.

V gene TRBV6-6 combines with J gene TRBJ2-5, with 11 bases fitting TRBD2. Germline trimming cut 7 bases from V and 4 bases from J; bases unmatched to any gene: 5. CDR1 and CDR2 (germline): MNHNY, SVGAGI (reference sequence). The CDR3 length is 14 residues. The DNA of the CDR3 is TGTGCCAGCACCACAGGACTAGCGGGAGAGACCCAGTACTTC. Amino acid sequence: CASTTGLAGETQYF.

V and J are TRBV6-1 and TRBJ2-7, with 7 bases fitting TRBD2. Germline V gene sequence: CDR1 MNHNS, CDR2 SASEGT. The CDR3 length is 17 residues. V lost 2 bases and J lost 3; bases outside the gene matches: 13. CDR3 sequence: CASSELDSGYDLYEQYF. The CDR3 DNA is TGTGCCAGCAGTGAATTGGATAGCGGGTACGACCTCTACGAGCAGTACTTC.

This clone has just a few counts. V is TRBV5-6 and J is TRBJ1-5; a weak D match, TRBD1 (6 bases). Trimming removed 4 bases at V and 1 base at J, with 9 bases between. The CDR3 is made up of 14 amino acids. Germline V gene sequence: CDR1 SGHDT, CDR2 YYEEEE. CDR3 in DNA: TGTGCCAGCAGCAGCGGACAGAGCAATCAGCCCCAGCATTTT. Translation gives CASSSGQSNQPQHF.

J is TRBJ1-2 and V is TRBV4-1; 7 bases map to TRBD1. V was clipped by 8 bases and J by 1 base; unmatched bases: 10. The CDR3 has 15 residues. Looked up from germline, CDR1 is MGHRA and CDR2 is YSYEKL. This CDR3 is CASGASRDSNYGYTF. As DNA, the CDR3 is TGCGCCAGCGGCGCCTCCCGGGACAGTAACTATGGCTACACCTTC.

This clone occurred once. The V gene is TRBV10-3, the J gene TRBJ2-6, with 14 bases identical to TRBD2. The CDR3 totals 19 residues. Germline V gene lookup returns CDR1 ENHRY and CDR2 SYGVKD. V trimming: 6 bases; J trimming: 4 bases; junction bases outside the gene matches: 11. The CDR3 here is CAISLGTGLAGAGANVLTF. The CDR3, as DNA: TGTGCCATCAGCCTAGGCACGGGACTAGCGGGAGCGGGGGCCAACGTCCTGACTTTC.

The chain carries TRBV27 and TRBJ1-1; D not resolved. The CDR3 contains 13 residues. V was trimmed by 2 bases and J by 3 bases, leaving 7 bases between them. Germline-derived CDR1 and CDR2 are MNHEY and SMNVEV (reference sequence). The DNA for the CDR3 is TGTGCCAGCAGTTTAGCGGGATACACTGAAGCTTTCTTT. Encoded protein: CASSLAGYTEAFF.

The chain joins TRBV6-5 to TRBJ2-7; TRBD2 aligns across 8 bases. This CDR3 region has 15 residues. The ends lost 0 bases at V and 3 bases at J; junction bases unmatched: 4. Germline-derived CDR1 and CDR2 are MNHEY and SVGAGI. CDR3 region: CASSYSTTSGYEQYF. For the CDR3, the DNA is TGTGCCAGCAGTTACTCGACAACTAGCGGCTACGAGCAGTACTTC.

The CDR3 loop reads CATDGSTGELFF. CDR3 nucleotide sequence: TGTGCCACCGATGGGAGCACCGGGGAGCTGTTTTTT. J is TRBJ2-2 and V is TRBV9; D might be TRBD2 (5 bases). The V gene's germline CDR1 is SGDLS and CDR2 YYNGEE. V shed 9 bases and J shed 4 bases, with 10 bases lying between them. The CDR3 is 12 residues long. The variable domain in full, with the rest retrieved from reference TRBV9 and TRBJ2-2, is DSGVTQTPKHLITATGQRVTLRCSPRSGDLSVYWYQQSLDQGLQFLIQYYNGEERAKGNILERFSAQQFPDLHSELNLSSLELGDSALYFCATDGSTGELFFGEGSRLTVL.

The chain combines TRBV27 with TRBJ2-7; D might be TRBD2 (6 bases). The germline V gene has CDR1 MNHEY and CDR2 SMNVEV (reference sequence). The V and J ends lost 8 bases and 3 bases respectively, with 17 bases between them. CDR3 length: 14 residues. CDR3 in amino acids: CASCPLGEDYEQYF. The CDR3 DNA reads as TGTGCCAGCTGTCCATTGGGGGAGGACTACGAGCAGTACTTC.

This sequence joins TRBV5-5 and TRBJ1-1, with no clear D. The length of the CDR3 is 14 residues. Trimming cost V 0 bases and J 0 bases, with 6 bases left between them. Germline V gene lookup returns CDR1 SGHKS and CDR2 YYEKEE (reference sequence). The CDR3: CASSLGSMNTEAFF. CDR3 bases: TGTGCCAGCAGCTTGGGGTCTATGAACACTGAAGCTTTCTTT.

V is TRBV19 and J is TRBJ2-7, with D possibly TRBD1 on 5 matching bases. Trimming left V 3 bases short and J 5 bases short, with 17 bases between. CDR1 and CDR2 (germline): LNHDA, SQIVND (reference sequence). CDR3 length: 15 residues. The CDR3 nucleotides read TGTGCCAGTAGTATCTTAGGACACATAGAGGACGAGCAGTACTTC. It translates to CASSILGHIEDEQYF.

The chain carries TRBV11-1 and TRBJ2-7; a possible D gene is TRBD1 (5 bases). In germline, CDR1 is SGHAT, CDR2 FQDESV (reference sequence). The CDR3 sequence is 14 residues long. The V gene lost 5 bases and the J gene lost 3 bases, with 14 bases spanning the gap. CDR3 loop: CASSILGEGYEQYF. The CDR3 DNA is TGTGCCAGCAGCATCCTAGGGGAAGGCTACGAGCAGTACTTC.

The genes are TRBV4-1 and TRBJ1-4; D gene ambiguous. Germline V CDR1 and CDR2: MGHRA, YSYEKL. The CDR3 totals 15 residues. The V and J ends lost 0 bases and 5 bases respectively, with 10 bases between them. The CDR3 protein is CASSQEVVGNEKLFF. The DNA for the CDR3 is TGCGCCAGCAGCCAAGAAGTAGTAGGAAATGAAAAACTGTTTTTT.

The chain uses TRBV5-1 and TRBJ1-4, with 8 bases fitting TRBD1. The germline CDR1 and CDR2 sequences are SGHRS and YFSETQ. This CDR3 spans 17 amino acids. Losses at the gene ends were 4 bases for V and 3 bases for J; bases not matched to a gene: 11. The DNA for the CDR3 is TGCGCCAGCAGCCCCCTGCGCGGACAGGGCTCTAATGAAAAACTGTTTTTT. Translating it yields CASSPLRGQGSNEKLFF.

This chain joins TRBV7-9 and TRBJ2-1; D unclear. The CDR3 totals 16 residues. Trimming took 2 bases from V and 9 from J, leaving 20 bases between them. Germline-derived CDR1 and CDR2 are SEHNR and FQNEAQ (reference sequence). CDR3 nucleotide sequence: TGTGCCAGCAGCTTACCCCGTGGCCCCGAGGCTATTGAGCAGTTCTTC. Translated, it gives CASSLPRGPEAIEQFF.

This chain connects TRBV20-1 to TRBJ1-2, with D uncertain. The CDR3 contains 10 residues. Germline V gene sequence: CDR1 DFQATT, CDR2 SNEGSKA (reference sequence). CDR3 sequence: CTAVMYGYTF. The CDR3 coding sequence is TGCACCGCCGTTATGTATGGCTACACCTTC.

The chain employs TRBV7-9 and TRBJ2-1; 7 positions agree with TRBD2. V gave up 9 bases and J gave up 11 bases; unmatched junction bases: 10. CDR1 is SEHNR and CDR2 is FQNEAQ in the germline V gene (reference sequence). The CDR3 loop spans 12 amino acids. The CDR3 DNA is TGTGCCAGTAGCGGGCCGGAGGATCAGCAGTTCTTC. Its translation: CASSGPEDQQFF. Filled out from reference TRBV7-9 and TRBJ2-1, the complete variable domain reads DTGVSQNPRHKITKRGQNVTFRCDPISEHNRLYWYRQTLGQGPEFLTYFQNEAQLEKSRLLSDRFSAERPKGSFSTLEIQRTEQGDSAMYLCASSGPEDQQFFGPGTRLTVL.

CDR3 DNA sequence: TGTGCCAGCAGCGTCGGGACTAGCGGCTACCAAGAGACCCAGTACTTC. Its protein is CASSVGTSGYQETQYF. This chain connects TRBV7-8 to TRBJ2-5; the match to TRBD2 covers 11 bases. The V gene's germline CDR1 is SGHVS and CDR2 FQNEAQ. V shed 5 bases, J shed 0 bases, and the junction held 5 bases outside the gene matches. The CDR3 runs to 16 residues.

V and J are TRBV6-1 and TRBJ2-3; 12 nucleotides line up with TRBD2. Germline V gene sequence: CDR1 MNHNS, CDR2 SASEGT. Trimming took 6 bases from V and 1 from J; bases not matched to a gene: 5. This CDR3 region has 16 residues. CDR3 DNA sequence: TGTGCCAGCAGGGAACTAGCGGGGGGCCGCACAGATACGCAGTATTTT. It translates to CASRELAGGRTDTQYF.

About this clone itself: The sample has other DNA sequences that encode this CDR3 too. V is TRBV27 and J is TRBJ2-1; D not certain. The length of the CDR3 is 12 residues. Deletions cut 6 bases from V and 1 base from J, with 4 bases between. Per the germline V gene, CDR1 is MNHEY and CDR2 is SMNVEV (reference sequence). The CDR3 DNA is TGTGCCAGCAGCGCATCCTACAATGAGCAGTTCTTC. Protein sequence: CASSASYNEQFF.

The chain joins TRBV6-1 to TRBJ1-3; D unresolved. The CDR3 has 15 residues. Per germline, CDR1 MNHNS and CDR2 SASEGT. Trimming pared 4 bases from V and 14 bases from J, leaving 24 bases between. For the CDR3, the DNA is TGTGCCAGCAGTGGCCCCACCCTACGCGGCTTTGGAGTATATTTT. Encoded protein: CASSGPTLRGFGVYF.

J is TRBJ2-7 and V is TRBV19; no definite D call. Germline assignment: CDR1 LNHDA and CDR2 SQIVND (reference sequence). CDR3 size: 16 residues. Trimming removed 2 bases at V and 3 bases at J, with 17 bases between. CDR3 DNA: TGTGCCAGTAGTATAACATCGGGTGAATCGAACTACGAGCAGTACTTC. Residues: CASSITSGESNYEQYF.

The gene calls are TRBV9 and TRBJ1-6, with D possibly matching TRBD1 (5 bases). Germline-derived CDR1 and CDR2 are SGDLS and YYNGEE. The ends were cut back, 0 bases at V and 10 bases at J, with 11 bases in the middle. This CDR3 contains 14 residues. The CDR3 DNA reads TGTGCCAGCAGCGTAGAAGGGACTCGGTCACCCCTCCACTTT. Protein sequence: CASSVEGTRSPLHF.

The gene calls are TRBV6-1 and TRBJ1-4, with unresolved D. From germline, CDR1 is MNHNS and CDR2 SASEGT. This CDR3 is 18 amino acids long. V was pared by 4 bases and J by 0 bases, with 18 bases between. The CDR3, as DNA: TGTGCCAGCAGTGTAACTTTGAGGATAACAGCAACTAATGAAAAACTGTTTTTT. Its translation: CASSVTLRITATNEKLFF.

This sequence joins TRBV29-1 and TRBJ2-2; TRBD2 might be the D (5 bases). With 3 bases removed from V and 1 base from J, the gap between germline ends came to 6 bases. CDR3 length equals 13 residues. Germline CDR1 SQVTM, CDR2 ANQGSEA. The CDR3 DNA reads as TGCAGCGTTGAGCGGGTGAACACCGGGGAGCTGTTTTTT. Translated: CSVERVNTGELFF.

The rearrangement joins TRBV6-5 to TRBJ2-3, with unresolved D. V was trimmed by 2 bases and J by 1 base, leaving 10 bases between them. The CDR3 is 15 residues long. Germline-derived CDR1 and CDR2 are MNHEY and SVGAGI. The DNA of the CDR3 is TGTGCCAGCAGTTACCCGGGCAGTGGCACAGATACGCAGTATTTT. Residues: CASSYPGSGTDTQYF.

This chain connects TRBV30 to TRBJ2-7; D could derive from TRBD1 or TRBD2 (5 bases each). This CDR3 is built from 16 residues. V shed 3 bases and J shed 3 bases, with 21 bases lying between them. CDR1 GTSNPN and CDR2 SVGIG come from the germline V gene (reference sequence). Here the CDR3 reads CAWSVPAQGVFYEQYF. Written as DNA, the CDR3 is TGTGCCTGGAGCGTACCCGCCCAGGGAGTTTTCTACGAGCAGTACTTC.

The V call is TRBV15, the J call TRBJ2-2, with D tentatively TRBD2 (5 bases). CDR3 length: 17 amino acids. Germline CDR1 LNHNV, CDR2 YYDKDF (reference sequence). The V end lost 4 bases, the J end lost 4 bases, and 19 bases lay between the germline ends. CDR3 protein: CATSIASTLAVTGELFF. CDR3 nucleotides: TGTGCCACCAGCATCGCCTCAACGCTAGCAGTCACCGGGGAGCTGTTTTTT. The full variable domain, in which reference TRBV15 and TRBJ2-2 provide the parts outside the CDR3, is DAMVIQNPRYQVTQFGKPVTLSCSQTLNHNVMYWYQQKSSQAPKLLFHYYDKDFNNEADTPDNFQSRRPNTSFCFLDIRSPGLGDTAMYLCATSIASTLAVTGELFFGEGSRLTVL.